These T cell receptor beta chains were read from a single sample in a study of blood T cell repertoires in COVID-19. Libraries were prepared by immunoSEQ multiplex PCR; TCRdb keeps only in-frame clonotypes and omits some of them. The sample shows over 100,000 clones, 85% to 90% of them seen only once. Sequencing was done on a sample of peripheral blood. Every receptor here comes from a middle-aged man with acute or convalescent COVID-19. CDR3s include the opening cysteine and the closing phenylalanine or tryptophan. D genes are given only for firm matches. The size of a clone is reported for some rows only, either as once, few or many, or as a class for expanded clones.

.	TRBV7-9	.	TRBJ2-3	CASSFPRSLTDTQYF	TGTGCCAGCAGCTTCCCCAGGTCACTCACAGATACGCAGTATTTT
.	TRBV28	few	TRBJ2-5	CASSFSLGGGETQYF	TGTGCCAGCAGTTTTTCACTAGGGGGTGGAGAGACCCAGTACTTC
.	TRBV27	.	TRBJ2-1	CASSFLSSYNEQFF	TGTGCCAGCAGTTTTCTGAGCTCCTACAATGAGCAGTTCTTC
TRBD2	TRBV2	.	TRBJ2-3	CASSEVGGSTDTQYF	TGTGCCAGCAGTGAAGTGGGGGGGAGCACAGATACGCAGTATTTT
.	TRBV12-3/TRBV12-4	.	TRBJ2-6	CASSLGSVLTF	TGTGCCAGCAGTTTAGGGAGCGTCCTGACTTTC
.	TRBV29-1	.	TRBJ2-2	CSVELFGELFF	TGCAGCGTTGAACTTTTCGGGGAGCTGTTTTTT
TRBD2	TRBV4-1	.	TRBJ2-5	CASTSGDEETQYF	TGCGCCAGCACTAGCGGTGATGAAGAGACCCAGTACTTC
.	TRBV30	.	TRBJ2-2	CAWRSQEAGELFF	TGTGCCTGGAGGTCGCAGGAAGCCGGGGAGCTGTTTTTT
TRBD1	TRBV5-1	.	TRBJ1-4	CASSKGGQGRSPNEKLFF	TGCGCCAGCAGCAAAGGGGGCCAGGGGCGATCGCCTAATGAAAAACTGTTTTTT
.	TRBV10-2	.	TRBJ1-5	CASGQADKPQHF	TGCGCCAGCGGGCAGGCTGACAAGCCCCAGCATTTT
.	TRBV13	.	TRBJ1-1	CASSAITEAFF	TGTGCCAGCAGCGCGATCACTGAAGCTTTCTTT
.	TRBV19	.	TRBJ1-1	CASSIGPGDTEAFF	TGTGCCAGTAGTATTGGGCCCGGTGACACTGAAGCTTTCTTT
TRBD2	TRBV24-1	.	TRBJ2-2	CATSDLGITSGTGELFF	TGTGCCACCAGTGATTTAGGGATCACTAGCGGGACCGGGGAGCTGTTTTTT
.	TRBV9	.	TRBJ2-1	CASSVGQGAYNEQFF	TGTGCCAGCAGCGTAGGACAAGGGGCCTACAATGAGCAGTTCTTC
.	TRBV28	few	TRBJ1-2	CASSLTGRGYTF	TGTGCCAGCAGTTTAACTGGGAGAGGCTACACCTTC
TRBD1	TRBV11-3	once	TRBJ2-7	CASSPIQGIGEQYF	TGTGCCAGCAGCCCAATACAGGGGATCGGCGAGCAGTACTTC
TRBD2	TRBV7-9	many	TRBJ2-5	CASSRLLAGEETQYF	TGTGCCAGCAGCAGATTACTAGCGGGAGAAGAGACCCAGTACTTC
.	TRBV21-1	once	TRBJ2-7	CASSKTLTRLTYEQYF	TGTGCCAGCAGCAAGACCCTGACTCGACTCACCTACGAGCAGTACTTC
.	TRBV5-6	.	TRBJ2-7	CASSFQGNEQYF	TGTGCCAGCAGCTTCCAGGGGAACGAGCAGTACTTC
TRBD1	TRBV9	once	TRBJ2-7	CASSVETGSGEQYF	TGTGCCAGCAGCGTCGAGACAGGGAGTGGCGAGCAGTACTTC
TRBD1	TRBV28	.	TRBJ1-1	CASSLPLDRGRGAFF	TGTGCCAGCAGTTTACCCCTTGACAGGGGGCGCGGAGCTTTCTTT
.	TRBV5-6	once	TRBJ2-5	CASSVGGPGIQETQYF	TGTGCCAGCAGCGTGGGTGGGCCAGGGATCCAGGAGACCCAGTACTTC
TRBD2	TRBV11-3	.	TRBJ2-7	CASRGGTSAYEQYF	TGTGCCAGCAGGGGAGGGACTAGCGCCTACGAGCAGTACTTC
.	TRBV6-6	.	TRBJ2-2	CASRPPGTSNTGELFF	TGTGCCAGCAGGCCTCCGGGTACATCGAACACCGGGGAGCTGTTTTTT
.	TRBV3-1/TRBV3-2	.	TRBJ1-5	CASSQGRLRGARSNQPQHF	TGTGCCAGCAGCCAAGGGAGGTTGCGGGGGGCGCGTAGCAATCAGCCCCAGCATTTT
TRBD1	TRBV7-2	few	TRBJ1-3	CASRETGKNTIYF	TGTGCCAGCAGGGAGACAGGGAAAAACACCATATATTTT
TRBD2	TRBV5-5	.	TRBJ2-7	CASSLVGGPGYEQYF	TGTGCCAGCAGCTTGGTGGGAGGGCCGGGATACGAGCAGTACTTC
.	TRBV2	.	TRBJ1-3	CASSDPAQGLAGNTIYF	TGTGCCAGCAGTGACCCAGCACAGGGTCTGGCTGGAAACACCATATATTTT
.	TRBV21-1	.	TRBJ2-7	CASSKEGTSGISYEQYF	TGTGCCAGCAGCAAAGAAGGGACTAGCGGGATCTCCTACGAGCAGTACTTC
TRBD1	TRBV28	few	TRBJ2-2	CASSLLTTGGIRHNTGELFF	TGTGCCAGCAGTCTCCTAACGACAGGGGGAATTCGTCATAACACCGGGGAGCTGTTTTTT
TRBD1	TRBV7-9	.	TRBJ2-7	CASSLAYRGRYEQYF	TGTGCCAGCAGCTTAGCGTACAGGGGGCGTTACGAGCAGTACTTC
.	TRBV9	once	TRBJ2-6	CASSVAIGGSGANVLTF	TGTGCCAGCAGCGTAGCGATCGGGGGCTCTGGGGCCAACGTCCTGACTTTC
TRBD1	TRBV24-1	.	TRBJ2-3	CATSDRKGADTQYF	TGTGCCACCAGTGACCGCAAGGGGGCGGATACGCAGTATTTT
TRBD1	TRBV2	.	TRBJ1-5	CASSDQGGKVGNQPQHF	TGTGCCAGCAGTGATCAGGGGGGCAAGGTTGGGAATCAGCCCCAGCATTTT
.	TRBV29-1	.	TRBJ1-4	CSARGSLSTNEKLFF	TGCAGCGCCCGTGGCAGTCTGTCAACTAATGAAAAACTGTTTTTT
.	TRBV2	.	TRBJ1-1	CASSEAPGQGTEAFF	TGTGCCAGCAGTGAAGCGCCGGGCCAGGGGACTGAAGCTTTCTTT
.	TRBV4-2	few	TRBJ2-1	CASSQVIGALNEQFF	TGTGCCAGCAGCCAGGTCATAGGGGCCTTGAATGAGCAGTTCTTC
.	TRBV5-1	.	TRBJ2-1	CASSLYSYNEQFF	TGCGCCAGCAGCTTGTACTCCTACAATGAGCAGTTCTTC
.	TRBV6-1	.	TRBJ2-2	CASSEWVGDANTGELFF	TGTGCCAGCAGTGAATGGGTGGGAGACGCGAACACCGGGGAGCTGTTTTTT
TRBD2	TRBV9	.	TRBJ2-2	CASSVSWSGVNTGELFF	TGTGCCAGCAGCGTTAGTTGGAGCGGGGTGAACACCGGGGAGCTGTTTTTT